This T cell receptor beta chain was obtained from a study of CD8 T cells in Susac syndrome. Random hexamers were used to reverse transcribe the RNA input (about 0.45 to 1 ug). Using its own MiXCR run on the immunoSEQ multiplex PCR reads, TCRdb lists one record per CDR3 protein. Of 150,000 to 200,000 distinct CDR3 sequences in the sample, approximately 94% were seen once. The CDR3 has 14 residues. V lost 6 bases and J lost 1, with 9 bases in between. CDR1 and CDR2 (germline): SSHAT, FNYEAQ (reference sequence). The TCR was taken from a human donor with multiple sclerosis. The chain employs TRBV7-7 and TRBJ2-2; D might be TRBD1 or TRBD2, each matching 5 bases. The sequencing input was CD4+ T cells from PBMCs. CDR3 DNA sequence: TGTGCCAGCAGGAGGGGACGGAACACCGGGGAGCTGTTTTTT. This encodes CASRRGRNTGELFF.